Presented here are 20 T cell receptor beta chains from one specimen sequenced in a study of T cells in Graves' hyperthyroidism and ophthalmopathy. Researchers took RNA transcripts and amplified the TCR beta CDR3 regions from them. HTBI primers drove first-round RT-PCR of the TCR CDR3. One entry per CDR3 protein results from TCRdb running MiXCR on the multiplex PCR reads. This table has a few hundred thousand distinct CDR3 sequences, around 16% appearing once. The specimen sequenced was blood. The receptors derive from a woman in her twenties or thirties with Graves' hyperthyroidism.

The chain employs TRBV7-9 and TRBJ2-4; the D gene is possibly TRBD1 (5 bases). The V end was cut by 0 bases, the J end by 5 bases, with 14 bases between. CDR3 size: 16 residues. Germline V CDR1 and CDR2: SEHNR, FQNEAQ (reference sequence). CDR3: CASSLAVQGPENIQYF. In nucleotides, the CDR3 is TGTGCCAGCAGCTTAGCGGTCCAGGGTCCCGAAAACATTCAGTACTTC. Looking up the rest from reference TRBV7-9 and TRBJ2-4 gives the full variable domain: DTGVSQNPRHKITKRGQNVTFRCDPISEHNRLYWYRQTLGQGPEFLTYFQNEAQLEKSRLLSDRFSAERPKGSFSTLEIQRTEQGDSAMYLCASSLAVQGPENIQYFGAGTRLSVL.

At least ten counts were recorded for this clonotype. This chain uses TRBV29-1 with TRBJ1-2; 9 positions match TRBD1. J lost 8 bases, V lost 7 bases, and 14 bases had no gene match. The CDR3 length is 14 residues. Germline CDR1 reads SQVTM; CDR2 reads ANQGSEA. The chain's CDR3 is CSAIPGQGGLGYTF. The CDR3 DNA follows: TGCAGCGCGATACCGGGACAGGGAGGTCTGGGCTACACCTTC.

The rearrangement links TRBV19 to TRBJ2-1, with D maybe TRBD2 (6 bases). From germline, CDR1 is LNHDA and CDR2 SQIVND (reference sequence). V lost 1 base and J lost 4, with 11 bases in between. The CDR3 contains 15 residues. Here the CDR3 reads CASSIGGRTYNEQFF. CDR3 DNA sequence: TGTGCCAGTAGTATAGGTGGGAGGACGTACAATGAGCAGTTCTTC.

Remarks on this clonotype: This clone may be a read error of a much larger clone one base away. The gene calls are TRBV3-1 and TRBJ2-2, with D possibly being TRBD1 (5 bases). CDR3 length: 14 amino acids. Germline loops: CDR1 LGHDT, CDR2 YNNKEL (reference sequence). CDR3 protein: CASGQGVNTGELFF. The CDR3 region has the DNA TGTGCCAGCGGCCAAGGGGTGAACACCGGGGAGCTGTTTTTT.

The table lists this clonotype with many counts. This chain links TRBV2 with TRBJ1-1; D is perhaps TRBD1 (6 bases). V was clipped by 6 bases and J by 1 base, with 12 bases between them. The length of the CDR3 is 14 residues. Germline assignment: CDR1 SNHLY and CDR2 FYNNEI. CDR3 protein: CASRTRTANTEAFF. CDR3 DNA: TGTGCCAGCAGAACCAGGACAGCGAACACTGAAGCTTTCTTT.

This clonotype was recorded at least ten times. The genes are TRBV12-3 or TRBV12-4 and TRBJ2-2; D ambiguous. The CDR3 has 15 amino acids. Trimming removed 3 bases at V and 3 bases at J, with 11 bases between. The chain's CDR3 is CASSFSVFDTGELFF. The CDR3 DNA sequence: TGTGCCAGCAGTTTCTCCGTGTTCGACACCGGGGAGCTGTTTTTT.

This clonotype showed up just a few times. The rearrangement uses TRBV7-9 and TRBJ2-3; 10 nucleotides match TRBD2. CDR1 is SEHNR, CDR2 FQNEAQ, per germline (reference sequence). Trimming cost V 6 bases and J 4 bases; bases outside gene matches: 4. The CDR3 totals 14 residues. CDR3 DNA: TGTGCCAGCAGTCCTAGCGGGAGCCCAGATACGCAGTATTTT. It specifies CASSPSGSPDTQYF.

This rearrangement joins TRBV7-2 to TRBJ2-5; 14 positions match TRBD2. The CDR3 loop spans 17 amino acids. The junction had 6 bases not matched to a gene; V was cut back by 1 base and J by 5 bases. Germline CDR1 and CDR2: SGHTA and FQGNSA. CDR3 residues: CASSLGTSGRMLETQYF. The CDR3, as DNA: TGTGCCAGCAGCTTAGGGACTAGCGGGAGGATGTTGGAGACCCAGTACTTC.

The chain carries TRBV6-2 or TRBV6-3 and TRBJ2-2, with D perhaps matching TRBD2 (5 bases). V was pared by 7 bases and J by 3 bases, with 9 bases between. CDR3 length: 13 amino acids. The germline V gene encodes CDR1 MNHEY and CDR2 SVGEGT. In DNA form, the CDR3 reads TGTGCCAGCAAGGAGCGGCACACCGGGGAGCTGTTTTTT. Translating gives CASKERHTGELFF.

This clonotype showed up just a few times. The CDR3 DNA reads TGTGCCACCAGTGCCCCGGGACACCCTGAAGCTTTCTTT. Its protein product is CATSAPGHPEAFF. The genes are TRBV24-1 and TRBJ1-1; TRBD1 might be the D (6 bases). Germline CDR1 reads KGHDR; CDR2 reads SFDVKD. The V end was cut by 5 bases, the J end by 6 bases, with 12 bases between. The CDR3 is made up of 13 amino acids.

The sample holds many counts of this clonotype. V is TRBV12-3 or TRBV12-4 and J is TRBJ1-4; 8 nucleotides line up with TRBD1. The CDR3 runs to 19 residues. V was clipped by 6 bases and J by 0 bases; unmatched bases: 15. CDR3 residues: CASRSGQGELIATNEKLFF. Here the CDR3 DNA reads TGTGCCAGCAGAAGCGGACAGGGCGAGCTAATTGCAACTAATGAAAAACTGTTTTTT.

This clonotype was seen ten or more times. The chain is built from TRBV6-1 and TRBJ2-7, with 9 bases lining up with TRBD2. The CDR3 covers 16 residues. Germline V gives CDR1 MNHNS, CDR2 SASEGT. The V segment lost 3 bases and the J segment 5 bases; nucleotides outside the gene matches: 11. CDR3 DNA: TGTGCCAGCAGTGATAGGGCAATTAGCGGGAGCCACGAGCAGTACTTC. This codes for CASSDRAISGSHEQYF.

This clonotype has at least ten counts. The chain is built from TRBV5-1 and TRBJ2-1, with 7 bases lining up with TRBD2. V lost 3 bases and J lost 8; bases outside the gene matches: 2. The CDR3 runs 12 residues. Germline-derived CDR1 and CDR2 are SGHRS and YFSETQ. This CDR3 reads CASSWTRDEQFF. The CDR3 nucleotides read TGCGCCAGCAGCTGGACTAGGGATGAGCAGTTCTTC.

This clonotype was seen many times. V is TRBV20-1 and J is TRBJ2-7, with D perhaps matching TRBD1 (5 bases). Germline CDR1 is DFQATT and CDR2 is SNEGSKA (reference sequence). With 4 bases removed from V and 3 bases from J, the gap between germline ends came to 19 bases. The CDR3 is 15 residues long. The DNA for the CDR3 is TGCAGTGCTACCCGTGAGGACACAGCCAGCTACGAGCAGTACTTC. Residues: CSATREDTASYEQYF.

The chain couples TRBV7-6 to TRBJ2-2, with unresolved D. The germline gives CDR1 SGHVS, CDR2 FNYEAQ. The germline V and J ends were trimmed by 4 bases and 9 bases, with 6 bases remaining between them. The CDR3 totals 11 residues. The CDR3 spells CASSSARELFF. CDR3 bases: TGTGCCAGCAGCTCCGCCCGGGAGCTGTTTTTT. Looking up the rest from reference TRBV7-6 and TRBJ2-2 gives the full variable domain: GAGVSQSPRYKVTKRGQDVALRCDPISGHVSLYWYRQALGQGPEFLTYFNYEAQQDKSGLPNDRFSAERPEGSISTLTIQRTEQRDSAMYRCASSSARELFFGEGSRLTVL.

This clonotype was seen a few times. The rearrangement uses TRBV27 and TRBJ1-1, with D possibly matching TRBD1 (6 bases). Per the germline V gene, CDR1 is MNHEY and CDR2 is SMNVEV (reference sequence). There are 13 residues in the CDR3. The ends were cut back, 5 bases at V and 6 bases at J, with 13 bases in the middle. In DNA form, the CDR3 reads TGTGCCAGCAGTCCAGGGGCTTGGGCTGAAGCTTTCTTT. Its protein product is CASSPGAWAEAFF.

The J gene is TRBJ1-1, the V gene TRBV9; no definite D call. The CDR3 is 14 amino acids. CDR1 and CDR2 from the germline V gene are SGDLS and YYNGEE. V lost 1 base to trimming and J lost 5 bases, with 12 bases between them. The chain's CDR3 is CASSVKDMGTEAFF. CDR3 in DNA: TGTGCCAGCAGCGTAAAGGATATGGGGACTGAAGCTTTCTTT.

This chain joins TRBV19 and TRBJ2-4; D gene uncertain. V lost 6 bases and J 1 base, leaving 22 bases between the germline ends. Germline loops: CDR1 LNHDA, CDR2 SQIVND (reference sequence). This CDR3 region has 18 residues. The CDR3 coding sequence is TGTGCCAGTAGGCCTGATTGGCCTCGTGGAGAGGCCAAAAACATTCAGTACTTC. This translates into CASRPDWPRGEAKNIQYF.

The J gene is TRBJ2-2, the V gene TRBV6-1; TRBD2 agrees at 11 bases. CDR3 length: 18 amino acids. The trim removed 5 bases at V and 3 bases at J, leaving 11 bases unmatched. From germline, CDR1 is MNHNS and CDR2 SASEGT. This chain's CDR3 is CASSHSVLAGEDTGELFF. The CDR3 DNA follows: TGTGCCAGCAGTCATTCTGTACTAGCGGGAGAAGACACCGGGGAGCTGTTTTTT.

This clonotype was observed many times. The chain carries TRBV20-1 and TRBJ2-7, with D unresolved. This CDR3 spans 14 amino acids. The germline CDR1 and CDR2 sequences are DFQATT and SNEGSKA (reference sequence). V was cut by 6 bases and J by 0 bases, with 15 bases left in between. The CDR3 nucleotides read TGCAGTGCCAATTCCTTGGGCTTCTCCTACGAGCAGTACTTC. Its protein is CSANSLGFSYEQYF.